Listed here is a single TCR beta chain. Its antigen remains unknown. Described treatment: about 20 received Ad26.COV2.S at low or high dose, single or two shots; about five received placebo; per-sample allocation not given. The investigators took samples on day 63 after the first vaccine or placebo injection. An adult of 18-55 years in Boston served as donor. The table came from immunoSEQ multiplex PCR; TCRdb's copy has only in-frame clones and leaves some out. The table lists over 350,000 clones, approximately 91% of them singletons. The sample belongs to a study of Ad26.COV2.S vaccination and SARS-CoV-2 variants. The CDR3 consists of 15 residues. Trimming cost V 2 bases and J 5 bases; bases outside gene matches: 3. Germline assignment: CDR1 SGHRS and CDR2 YFSETQ. Study observations and caveats: Placebo recipients had lower spike-specific TCR breadth than vaccine recipients.

This clonotype was sampled from a person between 18 and 60 years old who received the Ad26.COV2.S COVID-19 vaccine or a placebo. This sequence joins TRBV5-1 and TRBJ2-5; the match to TRBD2 covers 13 bases. The material was peripheral blood, obtained in a trial of Ad26.COV2.S vaccine versus placebo. Here the CDR3 DNA reads TGCGCCAGCAGCTTCGGACTAGCGGGGGTTGAGACCCAGTACTTC. Its translation: CASSFGLAGVETQYF.